This is a list of T cell receptor beta chains from one sample in a study of blood T cell repertoires in COVID-19. The data were produced by immunoSEQ multiplex PCR, yet TCRdb's version contains in-frame clones alone and is incomplete. This sample has roughly 40,000 clones, with 70% to 90% found just once. The sequencing sample was made of peripheral blood. These receptor sequences come from a human donor in a cohort sampled during active COVID-19. Both conserved end residues are part of each CDR3. Each record gives: D gene, clone size, V gene, J gene, CDR3 DNA, CDR3 protein. D genes are given only for firm matches. Clone size appears in some rows only: once, few, many, or a class for an expanded clone.

>.|.|TRBV28|TRBJ1-2
TGTGCCACCCCGTCTTTCCCGGGGTATGGCTACACCTTC
CATPSFPGYGYTF
>.|.|TRBV29-1|TRBJ1-1
TGCAGCGTAACGGACAGAGTGGACACTGAAGCTTTCTTT
CSVTDRVDTEAFF
>.|.|TRBV24-1|TRBJ2-5
TGTGCCACCAGTGATTTAAAACTAGGTGTGCAGACCCAGTACTTC
CATSDLKLGVQTQYF
>.|.|TRBV6-5|TRBJ1-2
TGTGCCAGCACCGCGGGGCAGGGCGGATTGCGAGGCTACACCTTC
CASTAGQGGLRGYTF
>TRBD1|.|TRBV4-1|TRBJ1-4
TGCGCCAGCAGCCAAAAAGACAGGGCTTTTGAAAAACTGTTTTTT
CASSQKDRAFEKLFF
>TRBD1|.|TRBV29-1|TRBJ1-1
TGCAGCGTTGATCAAAGGGGACAGGGAAAAACTGAAGCTTTCTTT
CSVDQRGQGKTEAFF
>TRBD1|once|TRBV3-1/TRBV3-2|TRBJ2-6
TGTGCCAGCACCACAGAGCGGGACAGGGCTTTAAAGGGGGCCAACGTCCTGACTTTC
CASTTERDRALKGANVLTF
>.|.|TRBV6-2/TRBV6-3|TRBJ2-5
TGTGCCAGCAGCACAGGGTTGGAGACCCAGTACTTC
CASSTGLETQYF
>TRBD1|.|TRBV5-1|TRBJ2-7
TGCGCCAGCAGCTTGGCGGACAGGTCCTACGAGCAGTACTTC
CASSLADRSYEQYF
>.|once|TRBV30|TRBJ2-7
TGTGCCTGGGGCTACCCTGGCGGCGGGGGCGAGGTCTACGAGCAGTACTTC
CAWGYPGGGGEVYEQYF
>.|.|TRBV7-3|TRBJ2-1
TGTGCCAGCAGCTTAAACAGGGAGAACAATGAGCAGTTCTTC
CASSLNRENNEQFF
>TRBD2|few|TRBV11-3|TRBJ2-3
TGTGCCAGCAGCTTAGCCTTTGGGGGGGGGAGGACAGATACGCAGTATTTT
CASSLAFGGGRTDTQYF
>.|.|TRBV4-1|TRBJ2-7
TGCGCCAGCAGCCAAGCCGCCGAGCGGTTGACCTACGAGCAGTACTTC
CASSQAAERLTYEQYF
>TRBD1|once|TRBV9|TRBJ1-4
TGTGCCAGCAGCGTTTTCGGACAGGGAAGTGAAAAACTGTTTTTT
CASSVFGQGSEKLFF
>TRBD1|.|TRBV9|TRBJ2-2
TGTGCCAGCAGCCGGGGGGACAGGGGGCTCGCCGGGGAGCTGTTTTTT
CASSRGDRGLAGELFF
>.|.|TRBV6-5|TRBJ2-1
TGTGCCAGCAGCTCGGGTCCCTCCTACAATGAGCAGTTCTTC
CASSSGPSYNEQFF
>.|.|TRBV12-3/TRBV12-4|TRBJ1-2
TGTGCCAGCAGTTTAGCGGGGCGCGGCTACACCTTC
CASSLAGRGYTF